This is a list of T cell receptor beta chains from one sample in a study of blood T cell repertoires in COVID-19. The table came from immunoSEQ multiplex PCR; TCRdb's copy has only in-frame clones and leaves some out. The table includes about 270,000 clones, roughly 84% detected once. The specimen was peripheral blood. All receptors derive from a woman younger than 35 with acute or convalescent COVID-19. CDR3s include the opening cysteine and the closing phenylalanine or tryptophan. The D gene is left open where the match is weak. Clone size appears in some rows only: once, few, many, or a class for an expanded clone.

TRBV6-5	NA	14	NA	TRBJ1-4	CASSYGASDEKLFF	TGTGCCAGCAGTTACGGTGCGTCGGATGAAAAACTGTTTTTT
TRBV27	NA	14	TRBD1	TRBJ2-2	CASGQTGPTGELFF	TGTGCCAGCGGGCAGACAGGGCCCACCGGGGAGCTGTTTTTT
TRBV5-1	NA	14	TRBD1	TRBJ1-1	CASSLTGGYTEAFF	TGCGCCAGCAGCCTGACAGGGGGATACACTGAAGCTTTCTTT
TRBV7-2	NA	14	TRBD2	TRBJ2-1	CASSFTSGRNEQFF	TGTGCCAGCAGCTTTACTAGCGGGAGGAATGAGCAGTTCTTC
TRBV11-2	NA	15	TRBD1	TRBJ2-7	CASSLRDRGWLEQYF	TGTGCCAGCAGCCTCCGGGACAGGGGCTGGCTCGAGCAGTACTTC
TRBV6-4	NA	14	NA	TRBJ2-2	CASSETGNTGELFF	TGTGCCAGCAGTGAGACAGGGAACACCGGGGAGCTGTTTTTT
TRBV24-1	NA	15	NA	TRBJ2-1	CATSGKVLSRNEQFF	TGTGCCACCAGTGGTAAGGTACTATCCCGCAATGAGCAGTTCTTC
TRBV29-1	NA	14	TRBD2	TRBJ2-1	CSSVAGSSYNEQFF	TGCAGCTCCGTAGCGGGTAGCTCCTACAATGAGCAGTTCTTC
TRBV24-1	NA	14	TRBD2	TRBJ2-3	CATSGWLAGDTQYF	TGTGCCACCAGTGGATGGCTAGCGGGAGACACGCAGTATTTT
TRBV2	NA	14	TRBD1	TRBJ2-1	CASSLQGAYNEQFF	TGTGCCAGCAGTTTACAGGGGGCCTACAATGAGCAGTTCTTC
TRBV6-6	NA	15	TRBD2	TRBJ2-7	CASREGGRSSYEQYF	TGTGCCAGCAGAGAGGGCGGGAGGTCCTCCTACGAGCAGTACTTC
TRBV10-3	NA	19	NA	TRBJ1-2	CAISEPNNGKRGSGYGYTF	TGTGCCATCAGTGAGCCCAACAATGGCAAAAGGGGGTCGGGCTATGGCTACACCTTC
TRBV19	NA	15	NA	TRBJ1-3	CASSIDSTAGNTIYF	TGTGCCAGTAGTATAGATTCGACAGCTGGAAACACCATATATTTT
TRBV27	NA	15	NA	TRBJ2-3	CASSLTRASTDTQYF	TGTGCCAGCAGTTTAACGCGGGCTAGCACAGATACGCAGTATTTT
TRBV25-1	NA	16	NA	TRBJ1-1	CASSEFELVKNTEAFF	TGTGCCAGCAGTGAATTTGAGTTGGTGAAGAACACTGAAGCTTTCTTT
TRBV3-1/TRBV3-2	few	12	TRBD1	TRBJ1-1	CASSQNRGGAFF	TGTGCCAGCAGCCAAAACAGGGGTGGGGCTTTCTTT
TRBV18	NA	14	NA	TRBJ1-2	CASSSLGANYGYTF	TGTGCCAGCTCATCTCTCGGAGCTAACTATGGCTACACCTTC
TRBV5-1	NA	14	NA	TRBJ2-1	CASSLASFNNEQFF	TGCGCCAGCAGCTTGGCTAGCTTCAACAATGAGCAGTTCTTC
TRBV6-5	NA	15	TRBD1	TRBJ2-2	CASSTGATGTGELFF	TGTGCCAGCAGTACAGGGGCCACGGGCACCGGGGAGCTGTTTTTT
TRBV7-6	NA	14	NA	TRBJ1-3	CASSLAGAGNTIYF	TGTGCCAGCAGCTTAGCAGGGGCTGGAAACACCATATATTTT
TRBV11-2	NA	13	NA	TRBJ1-5	CASSLSINQPQHF	TGTGCCAGCAGCCTCAGTATCAATCAGCCCCAGCATTTT
TRBV3-1/TRBV3-2	NA	15	NA	TRBJ2-5	CASSPNQGITETQYF	TGTGCCAGCAGCCCTAACCAGGGAATCACGGAGACCCAGTACTTC
TRBV11-2	NA	18	NA	TRBJ2-1	CASSLYPPGGSSYNEQFF	TGTGCCAGCAGCTTATACCCCCCCGGTGGGAGCTCCTACAATGAGCAGTTCTTC
TRBV3-1/TRBV3-2	NA	17	NA	TRBJ1-2	CASSQDLPFSTNYGYTF	TGTGCCAGCAGCCAAGATCTACCGTTCTCGACTAACTATGGCTACACCTTC
TRBV27	once	16	TRBD2	TRBJ2-3	CASSPRTSPETDTQYF	TGTGCCAGCAGTCCACGGACTAGCCCAGAGACAGATACGCAGTATTTT
TRBV19	NA	20	TRBD1	TRBJ2-1	CASSIGTGGAHVSGYNEQFF	TGTGCCAGTAGTATAGGGACAGGGGGCGCCCACGTAAGCGGTTACAATGAGCAGTTCTTC